These 17 T cell receptor beta chains were all obtained from the same sample, sequenced in a study of T cell responses to AZD1222 COVID-19 vaccine (dated by TCRdb to the early 2020s). Libraries were made using the immunoSEQ multiplex PCR assay. What TCRdb holds here is the immuneACCESS table cut down to in-frame rearrangements. Part of the clones is not present; checked against another copy, under half of the missing clones reflect an unresolved V gene, and the others are unexplained. A total of approximately 220,000 clones appear in this sample, more than 85% of them only once. The ten largest clones represent more than 0.8% of the sample. This specimen's time point label, interpreted: baseline before first vaccination. This specimen's treatment or condition label, interpreted: meningococcal conjugate vaccine given as trial control. This specimen was peripheral blood, taken on day 0 of MenACWY control vaccination. Every receptor here comes from an adult in good health.

To note about this clone: Within the sample, other DNA sequences also encode this same CDR3. The V call is TRBV7-6, the J call TRBJ2-5; TRBD2 is a possible D gene (5 bases). The length of the CDR3 is 16 residues. V was cut by 1 base and J by 1 base, with 13 bases left in between. In germline, CDR1 is SGHVS, CDR2 FNYEAQ. The CDR3 reads CASSLGVRSGQETQYF. For the CDR3, the DNA is TGTGCCAGCAGCTTAGGCGTTCGGAGCGGCCAAGAGACCCAGTACTTC.

The chain links TRBV3-1 (or the pseudogene TRBV3-2) to TRBJ1-3, with D perhaps TRBD1 (5 bases). The V end was cut by 7 bases, the J end by 1 base, with 14 bases between. The CDR3 is 15 amino acids. Germline values: CDR1 LGHDT, CDR2 YNNKEL (reference sequence). CDR3 in amino acids: CASTTGHLSGNTIYF. The CDR3 bases are TGTGCCAGCACAACGGGGCACCTTTCTGGAAACACCATATATTTT.

The rearrangement links TRBV30 to TRBJ2-3; 7 bases fit TRBD1. The V and J ends lost 0 bases and 6 bases, in that order; junction bases with no gene match: 12. Germline CDR1 GTSNPN, CDR2 SVGIG (reference sequence). This CDR3 region has 16 residues. CDR3: CAWSVRNRGVTDTQYF. In DNA form, the CDR3 reads TGTGCCTGGAGTGTACGAAACAGGGGAGTAACGGATACGCAGTATTTT.

The J gene is TRBJ1-3, the V gene TRBV10-3; possibly TRBD1 for D (5 bases). The germline V gene encodes CDR1 ENHRY and CDR2 SYGVKD. The germline V and J ends were trimmed by 7 bases and 2 bases, with 6 bases remaining between them. The length of the CDR3 is 12 residues. The CDR3 nucleotides are TGTGCCATCAAGGGGACTGGAAACACCATATATTTT. This sequence encodes CAIKGTGNTIYF.

This clone was seen a single time. CDR3 sequence reads: CASSLMPDTEAFF. CDR3 bases: TGTGCCAGCAGCTTAATGCCGGACACTGAAGCTTTCTTT. The V call is TRBV7-3, the J call TRBJ1-1; D uncertain. Germline CDR1 reads SGHTA; CDR2 reads FQGTGA. This CDR3 has 13 residues. With 1 base removed from V and 3 bases from J, the gap between germline ends came to 6 bases.

Only one count was recorded for this clone. The V gene is TRBV6-5, the J gene TRBJ1-4; TRBD1 agrees at 10 bases. The CDR3 covers 15 residues. Trimming removed 0 bases from V and 7 bases from J; junction bases left unmatched: 2. Germline V gene sequence: CDR1 MNHEY, CDR2 SVGAGI. The chain's CDR3 is CASSYSGDRGEKLFF. The CDR3 DNA follows: TGTGCCAGCAGTTACTCGGGGGACAGGGGTGAAAAACTGTTTTTT.

This rearrangement joins TRBV7-2 to TRBJ1-1; D is uncertain. The CDR3 contains 15 residues. With 5 bases removed from V and 0 bases from J, the gap between germline ends came to 13 bases. Germline V gene data show CDR1 as SGHTA and CDR2 as FQGNSA. The CDR3 DNA is TGTGCCAGCAGCGTAGGGCCCGGACTGAACACTGAAGCTTTCTTT. It specifies CASSVGPGLNTEAFF. The complete variable domain, with remaining parts taken from reference TRBV7-2 and TRBJ1-1, reads GAGVSQSPSNKVTEKGKDVELRCDPISGHTALYWYRQSLGQGLEFLIYFQGNSAPDKSGLPSDRFSAERTGGSVSTLTIQRTQQEDSAVYLCASSVGPGLNTEAFFGQGTRLTVV.

This clone was detected a few times. The chain is built from TRBV7-9 and TRBJ2-3; TRBD2 is a possible D gene (7 bases). This CDR3 comprises 17 residues. With 6 bases removed from V and 3 bases from J, the gap between germline ends came to 22 bases. The V gene's germline CDR1 is SEHNR and CDR2 FQNEAQ (reference sequence). CDR3 nucleotides: TGTGCCAGCAGTCCCTCGGTTGGGGGGGCAGGGACAGATACGCAGTATTTT. Residues: CASSPSVGGAGTDTQYF.

The CDR3 sequence is CASSHGTLVSYEQYF. The CDR3 DNA reads as TGTGCCAGCAGCCACGGGACCCTTGTATCCTACGAGCAGTACTTC. V is TRBV4-2 and J is TRBJ2-7; D possibly uses TRBD1 or TRBD2 (5 bases each). The CDR3 length is 15 residues. The germline CDR1 and CDR2 sequences are LGHNA and YNFKEQ. Trimming took off 3 bases at V and 1 base at J, with 13 bases between the two ends.

The chain couples TRBV28 to TRBJ1-1; D is possibly TRBD1 (5 bases). Germline V CDR1 and CDR2: MDHEN, SYDVKM. V shed 5 bases and J shed 9 bases, with 10 bases lying between them. CDR3 length equals 11 residues. CDR3 sequence reads: CASSTRDQAFF. As DNA, the CDR3 is TGTGCCAGCAGTACCCGGGACCAAGCTTTCTTT. Full variable domain (remainder filled in from reference TRBV28 and TRBJ1-1): DVKVTQSSRYLVKRTGEKVFLECVQDMDHENMFWYRQDPGLGLRLIYFSYDVKMKEKGDIPEGYSVSREKKERFSLILESASTNQTSMYLCASSTRDQAFFGQGTRLTVV.

V gene TRBV11-1 combines with J gene TRBJ1-4; 7 bases match TRBD1. The J segment lost 3 bases and the V segment lost 5 bases, leaving 3 bases of the junction unmatched. CDR3 length equals 14 residues. Germline V gives CDR1 SGHAT, CDR2 FQDESV (reference sequence). The CDR3 DNA is TGTGCCAGCAGCCCCGGGACAGCTAATGAAAAACTGTTTTTT. This sequence encodes CASSPGTANEKLFF.

The chain combines TRBV3-1 (or the pseudogene TRBV3-2) with TRBJ2-3; either TRBD1 or TRBD2 may fit D (7 bases each). The V end was cut by 2 bases, the J end by 3 bases, with 24 bases between. The CDR3 consists of 19 residues. Germline V lookup: CDR1 LGHDT, CDR2 YNNKEL (reference sequence). CDR3 sequence (DNA): TGTGCCAGCAGCCAACTACTGGGGGGAGGGGGCGGAGGAACAGATACGCAGTATTTT. It encodes CASSQLLGGGGGGTDTQYF.

This rearrangement joins TRBV27 to TRBJ1-1; 11 bases are a match to TRBD1. The CDR3 has 13 residues. Per germline, CDR1 MNHEY and CDR2 SMNVEV (reference sequence). Trimming took 4 bases from V and 8 from J; bases not matched to a gene: 3. CDR3 bases: TGTGCCAGCAGTTCCTGGACAGGGGGCGAAGCTTTCTTT. Translated: CASSSWTGGEAFF.

V gene TRBV6-6 combines with J gene TRBJ2-5; possible D gene TRBD2, 5 bases. Germline CDR1 reads MNHNY; CDR2 reads SVGAGI (reference sequence). The germline V and J ends were trimmed by 10 bases and 0 bases, with 15 bases remaining between them. The CDR3 contains 14 residues. The CDR3 loop reads CATQRAAYQETQYF. The CDR3 region has the DNA TGTGCCACCCAACGAGCGGCGTACCAAGAGACCCAGTACTTC.

The chain employs TRBV30 and TRBJ1-6; tentative D call: TRBD1 (6 bases). V dropped 2 bases and J dropped 9 bases, with 20 bases sitting between them. In germline, CDR1 is GTSNPN, CDR2 SVGIG (reference sequence). The CDR3 extends over 16 amino acids. The CDR3 loop is CAWSSQQTGLGSPLHF. The CDR3 DNA is TGTGCCTGGAGTTCACAGCAGACAGGCTTAGGTTCACCCCTCCACTTT.

The chain is built from TRBV5-6 and TRBJ1-2; tentative D call: TRBD1 (5 bases). V gave up 4 bases and J gave up 8 bases, with 15 bases separating them. The CDR3 has 13 amino acids. Germline loops: CDR1 SGHDT, CDR2 YYEEEE. CDR3 nucleotides: TGTGCCAGCAGCAGGCGCGGGGGTGCGGGCTACACCTTC. It translates to CASSRRGGAGYTF.

V and J are TRBV18 and TRBJ1-4; TRBD1 is a possible D gene (5 bases). This CDR3 is 14 amino acids long. V lost 3 bases and J 2 bases, leaving 7 bases between the germline ends. Germline CDR1 reads KGHSH; CDR2 reads LQKENI. CDR3: CASSPGGTNEKLFF. The CDR3 DNA is TGTGCCAGCTCACCGGGGGGGACTAATGAAAAACTGTTTTTT.